A selection of T cell receptor beta chains follows, all from one sample in a study of shared clonotypes between healthy human individuals. Measured with immunoSEQ multiplex PCR; TCRdb has only the in-frame clones, and not every one. Of more than 1 million clones listed, around 78% are singletons. Input material: memory CD4+ T cells from PBMCs. These receptors were taken from a man between 18 and 29 years old in good health. Some clones in this sample may be carry-over from other donors' samples. The CDR3 runs from the conserved cysteine through the conserved F or W. A D gene is named only where the DNA matches it firmly. Clone size appears in some rows only: once, few, many, or a class for an expanded clone.

cdr3_nt: TGTGCCAGCAGCTCACCTTTCCTGCCCCAGCATTTT
cdr3_aa: CASSSPFLPQHF
v_call: TRBV7-2
cdr3_length: 12
d_call: -
j_call: TRBJ1-5
clone_size: once

cdr3_nt: TGTGCCAGCAGCTCCATAGGGGCCGGGGAGCTGTTTTTT
cdr3_aa: CASSSIGAGELFF
v_call: TRBV7-2
cdr3_length: 13
d_call: -
j_call: TRBJ2-2
clone_size: -

cdr3_nt: TGTGCCAGCAGTTACTCGCCTAGAACCTATGAGCAGTTCTTC
cdr3_aa: CASSYSPRTYEQFF
v_call: TRBV6-5
cdr3_length: 14
d_call: -
j_call: TRBJ2-1
clone_size: -

cdr3_nt: TGTGCCAGCAGCAGATGGGACAGGGGCAATGAGCAGTTCTTC
cdr3_aa: CASSRWDRGNEQFF
v_call: TRBV14
cdr3_length: 14
d_call: TRBD1
j_call: TRBJ2-1
clone_size: -

cdr3_nt: TGTGCCAGCAGTGCACTAGCGGGAGCAGATACGCAGTATTTT
cdr3_aa: CASSALAGADTQYF
v_call: TRBV6-1
cdr3_length: 14
d_call: TRBD2
j_call: TRBJ2-3
clone_size: -

cdr3_nt: TGTGCCAGCAGTTTAATTGGCCAGGGGGCTTGGGACGAGCAGTACTTC
cdr3_aa: CASSLIGQGAWDEQYF
v_call: TRBV28
cdr3_length: 16
d_call: TRBD1
j_call: TRBJ2-7
clone_size: once

cdr3_nt: TGTGCCAGCATGTGGGACTACTCTGGAAACACCATATATTTT
cdr3_aa: CASMWDYSGNTIYF
v_call: TRBV2
cdr3_length: 14
d_call: -
j_call: TRBJ1-3
clone_size: once

cdr3_nt: TGTGCCAGCTCACCCCAGCGGGAGTGGTCCTACAATGAGCAGTTCTTC
cdr3_aa: CASSPQREWSYNEQFF
v_call: TRBV18
cdr3_length: 16
d_call: TRBD2
j_call: TRBJ2-1
clone_size: -

cdr3_nt: TGTGCCAGCAGTCACGACGGAGACTATGGCTACACCTTC
cdr3_aa: CASSHDGDYGYTF
v_call: TRBV11-2
cdr3_length: 13
d_call: -
j_call: TRBJ1-2
clone_size: -

cdr3_nt: TGTGCCAGCAGCTTAGAAAGGGACAGGCAAGAGACCCAGTACTTC
cdr3_aa: CASSLERDRQETQYF
v_call: TRBV11-1
cdr3_length: 15
d_call: TRBD1
j_call: TRBJ2-5
clone_size: -

cdr3_nt: TGTGCCAGCAGCTCGATCTTGGGCAGGGATCGCTCTGGGGCCAACGTCCTGACTTTC
cdr3_aa: CASSSILGRDRSGANVLTF
v_call: TRBV7-9
cdr3_length: 19
d_call: -
j_call: TRBJ2-6
clone_size: -

cdr3_nt: TGTGCCAGCAGCTTGGCAGAAACCTATGAGCAGTTCTTC
cdr3_aa: CASSLAETYEQFF
v_call: TRBV5-8
cdr3_length: 13
d_call: -
j_call: TRBJ2-1
clone_size: -

cdr3_nt: TGTGCCAGCAGCCCAGGGGGTCTGATGGGATACACCGGGGAGCTGTTTTTT
cdr3_aa: CASSPGGLMGYTGELFF
v_call: TRBV7-2
cdr3_length: 17
d_call: TRBD1
j_call: TRBJ2-2
clone_size: -

cdr3_nt: TGTGCCAGCAGTGAATCATTCCAATTGCAGTTCTTC
cdr3_aa: CASSESFQLQFF
v_call: TRBV6-1
cdr3_length: 12
d_call: -
j_call: TRBJ2-1
clone_size: -

cdr3_nt: TGTGCCAGCACCGACAGGAGCAATTCCTACAATGAGCAGTTCTTC
cdr3_aa: CASTDRSNSYNEQFF
v_call: TRBV2
cdr3_length: 15
d_call: -
j_call: TRBJ2-1
clone_size: -